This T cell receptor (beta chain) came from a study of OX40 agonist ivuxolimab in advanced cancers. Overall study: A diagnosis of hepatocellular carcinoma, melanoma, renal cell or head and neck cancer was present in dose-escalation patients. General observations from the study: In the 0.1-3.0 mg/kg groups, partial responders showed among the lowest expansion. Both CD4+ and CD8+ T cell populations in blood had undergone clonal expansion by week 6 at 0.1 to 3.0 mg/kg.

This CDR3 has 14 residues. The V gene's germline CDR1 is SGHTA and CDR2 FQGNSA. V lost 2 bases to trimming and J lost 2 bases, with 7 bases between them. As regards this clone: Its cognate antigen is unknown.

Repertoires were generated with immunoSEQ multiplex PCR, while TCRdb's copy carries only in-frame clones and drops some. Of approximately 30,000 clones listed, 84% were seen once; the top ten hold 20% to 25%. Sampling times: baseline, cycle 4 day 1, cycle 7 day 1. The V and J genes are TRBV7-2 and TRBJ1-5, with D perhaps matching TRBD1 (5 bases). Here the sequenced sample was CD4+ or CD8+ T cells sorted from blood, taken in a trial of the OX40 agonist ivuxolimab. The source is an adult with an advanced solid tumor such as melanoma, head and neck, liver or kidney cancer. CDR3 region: CASSLLGGNQPQHF. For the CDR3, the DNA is TGTGCCAGCAGCTTACTGGGGGGCAATCAGCCCCAGCATTTT.